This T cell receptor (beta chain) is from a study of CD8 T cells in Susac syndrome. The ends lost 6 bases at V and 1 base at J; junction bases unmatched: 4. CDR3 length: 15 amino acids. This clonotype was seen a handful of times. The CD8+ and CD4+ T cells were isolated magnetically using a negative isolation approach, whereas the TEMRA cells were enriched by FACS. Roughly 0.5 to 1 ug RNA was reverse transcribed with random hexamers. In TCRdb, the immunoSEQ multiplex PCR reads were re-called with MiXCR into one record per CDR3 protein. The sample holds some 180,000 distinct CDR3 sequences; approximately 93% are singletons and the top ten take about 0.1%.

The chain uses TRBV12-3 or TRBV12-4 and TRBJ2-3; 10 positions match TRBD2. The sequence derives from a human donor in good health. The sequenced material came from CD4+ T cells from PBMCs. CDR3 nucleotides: TGTGCCAGCAGCCCCACTAGCGGGGGCACAGATACGCAGTATTTT. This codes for CASSPTSGGTDTQYF.